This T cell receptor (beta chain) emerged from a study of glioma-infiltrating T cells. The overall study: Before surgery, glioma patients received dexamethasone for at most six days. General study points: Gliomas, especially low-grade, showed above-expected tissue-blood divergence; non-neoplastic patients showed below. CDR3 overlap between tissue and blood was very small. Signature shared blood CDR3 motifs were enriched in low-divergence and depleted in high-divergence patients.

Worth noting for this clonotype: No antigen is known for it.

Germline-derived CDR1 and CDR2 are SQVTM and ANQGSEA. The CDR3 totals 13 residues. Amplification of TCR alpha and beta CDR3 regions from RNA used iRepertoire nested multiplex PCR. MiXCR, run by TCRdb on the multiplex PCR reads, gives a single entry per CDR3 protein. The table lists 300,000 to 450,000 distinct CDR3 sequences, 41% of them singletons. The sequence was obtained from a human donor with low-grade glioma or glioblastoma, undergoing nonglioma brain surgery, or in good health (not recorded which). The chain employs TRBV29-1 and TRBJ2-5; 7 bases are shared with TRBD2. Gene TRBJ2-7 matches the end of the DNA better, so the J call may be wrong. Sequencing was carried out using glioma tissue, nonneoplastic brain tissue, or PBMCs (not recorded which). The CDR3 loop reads CSVEGGRSYEQYF. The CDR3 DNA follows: TGCAGCGTTGAGGGGGGGAGATCCTACGAGCAGTACTTC.